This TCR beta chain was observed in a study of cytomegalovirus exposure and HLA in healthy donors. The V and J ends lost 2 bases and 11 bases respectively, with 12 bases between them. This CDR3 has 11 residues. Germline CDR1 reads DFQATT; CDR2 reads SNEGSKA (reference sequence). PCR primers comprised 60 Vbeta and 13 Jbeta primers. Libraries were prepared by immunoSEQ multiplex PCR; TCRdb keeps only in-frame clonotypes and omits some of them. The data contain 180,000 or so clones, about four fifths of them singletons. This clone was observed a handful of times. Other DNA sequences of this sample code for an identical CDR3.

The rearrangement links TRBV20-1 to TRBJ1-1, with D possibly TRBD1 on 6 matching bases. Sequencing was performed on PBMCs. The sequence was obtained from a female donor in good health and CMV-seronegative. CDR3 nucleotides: TGCAGTGCTAGAAGGGGGGGCAATGCTTTCTTT. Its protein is CSARRGGNAFF.